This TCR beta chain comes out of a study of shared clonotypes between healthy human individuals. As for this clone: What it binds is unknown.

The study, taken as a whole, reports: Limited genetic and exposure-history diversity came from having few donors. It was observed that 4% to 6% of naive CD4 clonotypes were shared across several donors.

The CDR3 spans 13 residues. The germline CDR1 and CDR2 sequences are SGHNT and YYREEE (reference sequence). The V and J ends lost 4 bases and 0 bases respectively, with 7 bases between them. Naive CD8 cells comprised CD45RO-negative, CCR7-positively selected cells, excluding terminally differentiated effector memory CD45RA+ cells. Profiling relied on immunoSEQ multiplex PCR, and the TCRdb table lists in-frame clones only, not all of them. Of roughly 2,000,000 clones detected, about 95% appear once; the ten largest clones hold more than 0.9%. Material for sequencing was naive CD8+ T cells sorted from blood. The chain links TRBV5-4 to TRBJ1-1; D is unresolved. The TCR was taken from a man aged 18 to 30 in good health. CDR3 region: CASSPSMNTEAFF. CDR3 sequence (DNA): TGTGCCAGCAGCCCCTCCATGAACACTGAAGCTTTCTTT.